Reported below is one T cell receptor beta chain. The antigen remains undetermined. The data were obtained in a study of shared clonotypes between healthy human individuals. Using immunoSEQ multiplex PCR, the repertoire was profiled, and TCRdb retains in-frame clones only, with some absent. The table lists about 1.9 million clones, 80% to 95% of them singletons. Study-wide points: Non-shared clonotypes displayed generation probabilities falling below those of clonotypes present in all four donors. Generally, estimated richness proved larger in naive subsets than it did in memory subsets. Around 5% was the fraction of naive CD4 clonotypes found shared across several donors.

Naive CD8 cells lacked CD45RO, underwent positive selection for CCR7 and left out terminally differentiated effector memory CD45RA+ cells. Donors, healthy HIV-negative adults, lacked recent acute infections or vaccinations. The CDR3 contains 17 residues. Germline V gene lookup returns CDR1 WNHNN and CDR2 SYGVQD (reference sequence). Losses at the gene ends were 2 bases for V and 4 bases for J; bases not matched to a gene: 8. This receptor was taken from a man aged 18 to 29 in good health. Some clones in this sample may be carry-over from other donors' samples. This chain joins TRBV10-1 and TRBJ1-5; TRBD1 aligns across 10 bases. Sequencing was done on a sample of naive CD8+ T cells from PBMCs. The CDR3 nucleotides are TGCGCCAGCAGTGAGCCGGGATGGGACAGGGGTAATCAGCCCCAGCATTTT. This encodes CASSEPGWDRGNQPQHF.